Shown below are 9 T cell receptor beta chains from a single sample sequenced in a study of blood T cells in healthy people across ages. For the second PCR, which ran for about 6 to 11 cycles, a sample-barcoded 5' primer and a J-beta primer mix were used. TCRdb re-analysed the 5' RACE reads in MiXCR, keeping a single row per CDR3 protein. The sample has around 1,000,000 distinct CDR3 sequences, around two fifths seen once. The sequencing sample was made of blood. The receptors were sampled from a man younger than 35 in good health.

This clonotype has a handful of counts. V is TRBV27 and J is TRBJ1-6; D call uncertain. The V gene's germline CDR1 is MNHEY and CDR2 SMNVEV (reference sequence). The CDR3 contains 12 residues. V lost 8 bases, J lost 9 bases, and 11 bases lay in between. For the CDR3, the DNA is TGTGCCAGCCATGATTTTGGTTCACCCCTCCACTTT. Amino acid sequence: CASHDFGSPLHF.

The table lists this clonotype with many counts. CDR3 bases: TGTGCCAGCAGTCATCCCGGGACAGGGAACTATGGCTACACCTTC. This sequence encodes CASSHPGTGNYGYTF. The gene calls are TRBV12-3 or TRBV12-4 and TRBJ1-2, with 9 bases fitting TRBD1. V gave up 5 bases and J gave up 2 bases; unmatched junction bases: 6. This CDR3 has 15 residues.

This clonotype was counted between two and nine times. This chain's CDR3 is CASRPPSAGTQYF. The CDR3 DNA reads as TGTGCCAGCAGGCCCCCGTCAGCGGGGACCCAGTACTTC. The chain is built from TRBV14 and TRBJ2-5; TRBD2 is a possible D gene (6 bases). Germline CDR1 SGHDN, CDR2 FVKESK. The CDR3 totals 13 residues. V lost 6 bases and J 7 bases, leaving 15 bases between the germline ends.

In this sample, this clonotype turned up a few times. The chain combines TRBV6-6 with TRBJ2-1; 10 bases agree with TRBD1. The germline gives CDR1 MNHNY, CDR2 SVGAGI (reference sequence). V dropped 0 bases and J dropped 7; count of bases not matched to a gene: 3. The CDR3 consists of 15 residues. CDR3 sequence reads: CASSYSGQGENEQFF. The CDR3 coding sequence is TGTGCCAGCAGTTACTCCGGACAGGGGGAAAATGAGCAGTTCTTC.

A few counts support this clonotype. The gene calls are TRBV7-9 and TRBJ1-2, with D hard to call. The CDR3 consists of 13 residues. Germline assignment: CDR1 SEHNR and CDR2 FQNEAQ (reference sequence). The V end lost 5 bases, the J end lost 6 bases, and 13 bases lay between the germline ends. The CDR3 DNA reads as TGTGCCAGCAGCGTAAGGGTTATGGATGGCTACACCTTC. Amino acid sequence: CASSVRVMDGYTF. Based on the CDR3 plus reference TRBV7-9 and TRBJ1-2, the full variable domain is DTGVSQNPRHKITKRGQNVTFRCDPISEHNRLYWYRQTLGQGPEFLTYFQNEAQLEKSRLLSDRFSAERPKGSFSTLEIQRTEQGDSAMYLCASSVRVMDGYTFGSGTRLTVV.

Only a few counts were recorded for this clonotype. The V call is TRBV7-2, the J call TRBJ1-2, with TRBD1 matching over 8 bases. CDR1 is SGHTA, CDR2 FQGNSA, per germline. With 4 bases clipped from V and 1 base from J, the junction kept 11 bases outside the gene matches. The CDR3 is 17 amino acids. The CDR3 region is CASSSLGQGRINYGYTF. The CDR3, as DNA: TGTGCCAGCAGCTCCTTAGGACAGGGAAGGATTAACTATGGCTACACCTTC.

The J gene is TRBJ2-3, the V gene TRBV20-1, with TRBD2 matching over 8 bases. The CDR3 loop spans 14 amino acids. CDR1 is DFQATT, CDR2 SNEGSKA, per germline (reference sequence). After removal of 5 bases from V and 4 bases from J, the junction contained 8 bases not matched to a gene. DNA of the CDR3: TGCAGTGCTGAGACAGGCGGGGGGTCAGATACGCAGTATTTT. As protein: CSAETGGGSDTQYF.

This chain joins TRBV21-1 and TRBJ2-5; TRBD1 is the table's D call, not checked against the DNA. TRBV21-1 is a pseudogene segment. There are 19 residues in the CDR3. The CDR3 loop reads CASSKERETPASTLREQYF. In DNA form, the CDR3 reads TGTGCCAGCAGCAAAGAACGGGAAACACCGGCCTCAACACTCCGCGAACAGTACTTC.

This clonotype came up a few times. The CDR3 bases are TGCAGTGCTAGCCTCAAGGCTAATGAAAAACTGTTTTTT. Amino acid sequence: CSASLKANEKLFF. The V gene is TRBV20-1, the J gene TRBJ1-4; D unclear. The V gene's germline CDR1 is DFQATT and CDR2 SNEGSKA (reference sequence). Trimming left V 3 bases short and J 3 bases short, with 8 bases between. This CDR3 is 13 amino acids long.